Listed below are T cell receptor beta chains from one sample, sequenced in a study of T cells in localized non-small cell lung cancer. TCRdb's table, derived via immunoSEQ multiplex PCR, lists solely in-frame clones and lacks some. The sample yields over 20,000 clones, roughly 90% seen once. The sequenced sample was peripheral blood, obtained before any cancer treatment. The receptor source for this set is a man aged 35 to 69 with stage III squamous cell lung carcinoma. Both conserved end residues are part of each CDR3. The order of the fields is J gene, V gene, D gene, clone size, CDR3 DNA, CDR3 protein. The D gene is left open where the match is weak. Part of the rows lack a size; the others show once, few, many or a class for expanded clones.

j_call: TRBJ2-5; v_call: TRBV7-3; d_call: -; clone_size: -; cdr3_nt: TGTGCCAGCAGCCTATCCGGGACGGCCCCTGGAGAGACCCAGTACTTC; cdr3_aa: CASSLSGTAPGETQYF
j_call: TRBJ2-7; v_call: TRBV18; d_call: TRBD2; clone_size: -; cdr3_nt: TGTGCCAGCTCACTCGGGACTAGCGGGTCCGCCTACGAGCAGTACTTC; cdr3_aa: CASSLGTSGSAYEQYF
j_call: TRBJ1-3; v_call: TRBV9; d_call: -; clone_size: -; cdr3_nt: TGTGCCAGCAGCGTTAACCAGGGGCTTTATGGAAACACCATATATTTT; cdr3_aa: CASSVNQGLYGNTIYF
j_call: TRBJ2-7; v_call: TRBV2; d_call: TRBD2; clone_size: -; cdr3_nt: TGTGCCAGCACCCCTGGGACTAGCGGACCTCGGGAGCAGTACTTC; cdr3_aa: CASTPGTSGPREQYF
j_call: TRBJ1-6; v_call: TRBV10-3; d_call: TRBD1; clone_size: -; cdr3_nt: TGTGCCATCAGGCGGACAGGGGGTGATAATTCACCCCTCCACTTT; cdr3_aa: CAIRRTGGDNSPLHF
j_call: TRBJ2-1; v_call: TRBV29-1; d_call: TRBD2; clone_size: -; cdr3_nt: TGCAGCGCCCCGAAGGGCGGGAGCTCCTACAATGAGCAGTTCTTC; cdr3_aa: CSAPKGGSSYNEQFF
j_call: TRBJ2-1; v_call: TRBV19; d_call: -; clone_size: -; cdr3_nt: TGTGCCAGTAACCCAGGAGGGAGTGGAAAGCAGTTCTTC; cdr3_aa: CASNPGGSGKQFF
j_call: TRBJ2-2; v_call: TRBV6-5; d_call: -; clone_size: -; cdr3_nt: TGTGCCACCTACATCACAGGTTTGAACACCGGGGAGCTGTTTTTT; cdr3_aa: CATYITGLNTGELFF
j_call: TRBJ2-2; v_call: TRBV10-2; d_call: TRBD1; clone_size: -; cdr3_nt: TGCGCCACTCAGACAGGGGGGAACACCGGGGAGCTGTTTTTT; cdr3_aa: CATQTGGNTGELFF
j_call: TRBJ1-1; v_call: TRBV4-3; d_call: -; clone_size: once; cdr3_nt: TGCGCCAGCAGCCAAGAGCCCCACATAAACACTGAAGCTTTCTTT; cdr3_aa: CASSQEPHINTEAFF
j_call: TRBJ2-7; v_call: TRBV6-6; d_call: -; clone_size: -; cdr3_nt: TGTGCCAGCAGTTTCGTACGTGGCGAGCAGTACTTC; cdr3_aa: CASSFVRGEQYF